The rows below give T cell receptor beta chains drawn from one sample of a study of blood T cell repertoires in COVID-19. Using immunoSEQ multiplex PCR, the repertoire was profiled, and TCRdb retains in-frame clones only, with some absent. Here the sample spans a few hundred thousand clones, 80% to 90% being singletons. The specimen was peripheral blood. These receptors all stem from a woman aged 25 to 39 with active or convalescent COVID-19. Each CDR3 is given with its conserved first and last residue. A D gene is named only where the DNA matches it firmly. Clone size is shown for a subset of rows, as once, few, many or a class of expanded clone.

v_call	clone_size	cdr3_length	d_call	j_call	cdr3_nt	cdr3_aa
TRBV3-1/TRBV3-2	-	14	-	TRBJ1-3	TGTGCCAGCAGCCAAGATTCGGGTGGAAACACCATATATTTT	CASSQDSGGNTIYF
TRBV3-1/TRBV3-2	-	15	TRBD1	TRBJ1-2	TGTGCCAGCAGCCAAGTTCGGCAGGGGGATTATGGCTACACCTTC	CASSQVRQGDYGYTF
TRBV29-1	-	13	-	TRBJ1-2	TGCAGCGTTGAAGATCCCCGGGAGGGTGGCTACACCTTC	CSVEDPREGGYTF
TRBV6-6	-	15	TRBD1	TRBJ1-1	TGTGCCAGCAGACCCACAGGGGAGGTGGGCACTGAAGCTTTCTTT	CASRPTGEVGTEAFF
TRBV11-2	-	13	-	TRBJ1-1	TGTGCCAGCAGCCCTGGGAGCGAGTCTGAAGCTTTCTTT	CASSPGSESEAFF
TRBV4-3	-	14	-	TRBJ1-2	TGCGCCAGCAGCCAAGGGGTAGGGGACTATGGCTACACCTTC	CASSQGVGDYGYTF
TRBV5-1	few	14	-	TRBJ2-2	TGCGCCAGCAGCTTGGGTGCGGGCACCGGGGAGCTGTTTTTT	CASSLGAGTGELFF
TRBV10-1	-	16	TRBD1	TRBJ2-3	TGCGCCAGCAAACTTCCTCCGGGACAGAGCACAGATACGCAGTATTTT	CASKLPPGQSTDTQYF
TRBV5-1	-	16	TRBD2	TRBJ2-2	TGCGCCAGCAGCTTCGCGGGGGGCCGGAACACCGGGGAGCTGTTTTTT	CASSFAGGRNTGELFF
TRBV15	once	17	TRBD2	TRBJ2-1	TGTGCCACCAGCAGGAGCGCCGGGACTAGCCTTACCAATGAGCAGTTCTTC	CATSRSAGTSLTNEQFF
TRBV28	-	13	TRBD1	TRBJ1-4	TGTGCCAGCAGTCCGGGACAGAATGAAAAACTGTTTTTT	CASSPGQNEKLFF
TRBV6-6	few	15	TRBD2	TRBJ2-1	TGTGCCAGCAGTTACTACGGGGGGTCGTACAATGAGCAGTTCTTC	CASSYYGGSYNEQFF
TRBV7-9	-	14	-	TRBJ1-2	TGTGCCAGCAGCTCCTACTCGGGGGGATTAGGCTACACCTTC	CASSSYSGGLGYTF
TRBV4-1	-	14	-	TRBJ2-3	TGCGCCAGCAGCCAAGTGGGTAGAGGGGATACGCAGTATTTT	CASSQVGRGDTQYF
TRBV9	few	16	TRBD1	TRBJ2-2	TGTGCCAGCAGCTCCCGGGACAGGGGCGTGGCCGGGGAGCTGTTTTTT	CASSSRDRGVAGELFF
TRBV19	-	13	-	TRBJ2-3	TGTGCCAGTAGTTTAGCAGTCCCAGATACGCAGTATTTT	CASSLAVPDTQYF
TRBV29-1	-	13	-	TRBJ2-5	TGCAGCGTTGGGTGGTCCGGTGGAGAGACCCAGTACTTC	CSVGWSGGETQYF
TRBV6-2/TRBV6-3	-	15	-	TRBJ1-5	TGTGCCAGCAGTCAGACACCGACAGGCAATCAGCCCCAGCATTTT	CASSQTPTGNQPQHF
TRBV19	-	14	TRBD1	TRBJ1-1	TGTGCCAGTAGTATAGTAGGGGACAGTACTGAAGCTTTCTTT	CASSIVGDSTEAFF
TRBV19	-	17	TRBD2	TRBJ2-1	TGTGCCAGTAGTAATCCCCTAGCGGGGGGTCACTACAATGAGCAGTTCTTC	CASSNPLAGGHYNEQFF
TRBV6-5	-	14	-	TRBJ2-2	TGTGCCAGCAGTCCCCAGGAGGACACCGGGGAGCTGTTTTTT	CASSPQEDTGELFF
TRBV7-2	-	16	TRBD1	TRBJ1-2	TGTGCCAGCAGCTTAGGAAGGACAGGGGGGTCCCATGGCTACACCTTC	CASSLGRTGGSHGYTF
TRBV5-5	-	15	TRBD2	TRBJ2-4	TGTGCCAGCAGCGGCGTGACTAGCGGGGAAAACATTCAGTACTTC	CASSGVTSGENIQYF